The 8 T cell receptor beta chains given below trace back to one sample, sequenced in a study of T cell repertoires in cytomegalovirus infection. The antigens of these receptors remain unknown. Using its own MiXCR run on the reads, TCRdb lists one record per CDR3 protein. Here the sample spans tens of thousands of distinct CDR3 sequences, around 18% being singletons. The source was CD8+ T cells from cultured PBMCs, collected from culture after CMV antigen stimulation. These receptors originate from a human donor in good health (CMV status not recorded). Some clones in this sample may be carry-over from other donors' samples.

This clonotype has a handful of counts. The chain carries TRBV7-2 and TRBJ2-1; D ambiguous. V lost 1 base, J lost 6 bases, and 13 bases lay in between. The CDR3 has 15 residues. Germline V gene data show CDR1 as SGHTA and CDR2 as FQGNSA. The CDR3 sequence: CASSLDGRSRNEQFF. As DNA, the CDR3 is TGTGCCAGCAGCTTAGACGGCAGGTCCCGCAATGAGCAGTTCTTC.

This clonotype was observed a few times. The chain couples TRBV6-5 to TRBJ1-1; D remains unclear. V dropped 4 bases and J dropped 3 bases, with 9 bases sitting between them. This CDR3 has 13 residues. CDR1 MNHEY and CDR2 SVGAGI come from the germline V gene. The CDR3 here is CASSWSPDTEAFF. CDR3 sequence (DNA): TGTGCCAGCAGTTGGTCCCCGGACACTGAAGCTTTCTTT.

The chain joins TRBV6-6 to TRBJ1-6, with a weak D call TRBD1 (5 bases). V gave up 8 bases and J gave up 7 bases, with 18 bases separating them. The CDR3 is 15 amino acids. CDR1 is MNHNY and CDR2 is SVGAGI in the germline V gene (reference sequence). The CDR3 protein is CASAFPGLRNSPLHF. The CDR3 DNA is TGTGCCAGCGCATTTCCGGGACTAAGAAATTCACCCCTCCACTTT.

The CDR3 DNA follows: TGTGCCAGCAGTTTACAGGGTTTGCACGAGCAGTACTTC. Translating gives CASSLQGLHEQYF. This chain joins TRBV12-3 or TRBV12-4 and TRBJ2-7, with a tentative D call TRBD1 (5 bases). The CDR3 covers 13 residues. Trimming removed 2 bases from V and 5 bases from J, with 10 bases in between.

This clonotype turned up a few times. The chain uses TRBV7-2 and TRBJ2-5; the D is unclear. Germline V gene sequence: CDR1 SGHTA, CDR2 FQGNSA. V was pared by 5 bases and J by 5 bases, with 12 bases between. The CDR3 length is 13 residues. The chain's CDR3 is CASSPDAPETQYF. The CDR3 bases are TGTGCCAGCAGCCCTGACGCCCCGGAGACCCAGTACTTC.

This clonotype is deemed medium-sized. The chain has TRBV5-5 and TRBJ2-3; a possible D gene is TRBD2 (6 bases). CDR1 and CDR2 from the germline V gene are SGHKS and YYEKEE (reference sequence). Between the trimmed V and J ends, which lost 1 base and 2 bases, there was a span of 14 bases. The CDR3 loop spans 16 amino acids. The CDR3 DNA is TGTGCCAGCAGCTTGTTATCAGGGACTTACACAGATACGCAGTATTTT. It yields the protein CASSLLSGTYTDTQYF.

In this sample, this clonotype turned up a few times. The rearrangement links TRBV20-1 to TRBJ1-5; perhaps TRBD1 as D (5 bases). CDR1 and CDR2 (germline): DFQATT, SNEGSKA (reference sequence). This CDR3 contains 13 residues. The CDR3 loop is CTLLQGWDQPQHF. The CDR3 region has the DNA TGCACCCTGCTTCAGGGTTGGGATCAGCCCCAGCATTTT.

This rearrangement joins TRBV11-2 to TRBJ2-1, with 7 positions matching TRBD2. The CDR3 runs to 17 residues. Germline CDR1 is SGHAT and CDR2 is FQNNGV. The V segment lost 0 bases and the J segment 6 bases; nucleotides outside the gene matches: 11. The CDR3 reads CASSLDQWGGLSNEQFF. CDR3 DNA: TGTGCCAGCAGCTTAGATCAGTGGGGAGGGCTAAGCAATGAGCAGTTCTTC.